These 26 T cell receptor beta chains were sequenced from one sample in a study of cytomegalovirus exposure and HLA in healthy donors. Amplification used 60 Vbeta primers and 13 Jbeta primers. Only in-frame clones appear in the TCRdb table, and some are missing; sequencing was by immunoSEQ multiplex PCR. The data show roughly 120,000 clones, roughly two thirds seen once. Sequencing input: PBMCs. These receptors were collected from a man aged 18 to 29 in good health and CMV-seropositive.

The rearrangement links TRBV6-6 to TRBJ1-2; D is possibly TRBD1 (6 bases). From germline, CDR1 is MNHNY and CDR2 SVGAGI (reference sequence). V shed 5 bases and J shed 3 bases, with 13 bases lying between them. This CDR3 has 14 residues. CDR3 DNA sequence: TGTGCCAGCAGTCGCCGACAGGACTACTATGGCTACACCTTC. It codes for CASSRRQDYYGYTF.

The chain combines TRBV5-6 with TRBJ2-1, with 7 bases that match TRBD1. CDR1 is SGHDT and CDR2 is YYEEEE in the germline V gene. J was trimmed by 8 bases and V by 4 bases; bases with no gene match: 12. This CDR3 contains 15 residues. This CDR3 is CASSVKTGSGDEQFF. The DNA for the CDR3 is TGTGCCAGCAGCGTGAAGACAGGGTCTGGCGATGAGCAGTTCTTC.

The rearrangement joins TRBV10-3 to TRBJ1-5; 7 bases agree with TRBD1. From germline, CDR1 is ENHRY and CDR2 SYGVKD. V dropped 10 bases and J dropped 0; count of bases not matched to a gene: 12. The CDR3 sequence is 16 residues long. The CDR3 nucleotides read TGTGCCACGCGACAGGGCCCCTCATATAGCAATCAGCCCCAGCATTTT. Residues: CATRQGPSYSNQPQHF.

This clone was counted between two and nine times. The chain employs TRBV5-1 and TRBJ2-5, with TRBD2 matching over 8 bases. CDR3 length: 16 residues. J was trimmed by 1 base and V by 4 bases; bases with no gene match: 9. The germline CDR1 and CDR2 sequences are SGHRS and YFSETQ. CDR3 loop: CASSLDAAGGQETQYF. The CDR3 nucleotides are TGCGCCAGCAGCCTCGACGCTGCGGGGGGCCAAGAGACCCAGTACTTC. Full variable domain (remainder filled in from reference TRBV5-1 and TRBJ2-5): KAGVTQTPRYLIKTRGQQVTLSCSPISGHRSVSWYQQTPGQGLQFLFEYFSETQRNKGNFPGRFSGRQFSNSRSEMNVSTLELGDSALYLCASSLDAAGGQETQYFGPGTRLLVL.

The rearrangement uses TRBV30 and TRBJ2-7; D possibly corresponds to TRBD2 (5 bases). The germline gives CDR1 GTSNPN, CDR2 SVGIG (reference sequence). The V and J ends lost 4 bases and 3 bases respectively, with 13 bases between them. The CDR3 loop spans 13 amino acids. The CDR3 DNA is TGTGCCTGGATCCCCCGGGGAGTCTACGAGCAGTACTTC. Protein product: CAWIPRGVYEQYF.

This clone came up a few times. The V gene is TRBV7-9, the J gene TRBJ2-2, with D maybe TRBD2 (5 bases). V lost 7 bases and J lost 3, with 12 bases in between. Germline V gives CDR1 SEHNR, CDR2 FQNEAQ (reference sequence). The CDR3 is made up of 14 amino acids. CDR3 bases: TGTGCCAGCATCCCCGCGGGTTACACCGGGGAGCTGTTTTTT. Amino acid sequence: CASIPAGYTGELFF.

This chain uses TRBV27 with TRBJ1-1, with a tentative D call TRBD1 (5 bases). V was shortened by 8 bases and J by 1 base, with 20 bases between the two germline ends. The germline V gene encodes CDR1 MNHEY and CDR2 SMNVEV (reference sequence). The length of the CDR3 is 16 residues. The DNA for the CDR3 is TGTGCCAGCCTTCCCGACAGACCCGGCCCGAACACTGAAGCTTTCTTT. It is translated as CASLPDRPGPNTEAFF.

V gene TRBV7-2 combines with J gene TRBJ1-6, with 9 nucleotides matching TRBD1. Germline V CDR1 and CDR2: SGHTA, FQGNSA. After removal of 4 bases from V and 10 bases from J, the junction contained 8 bases not matched to a gene. CDR3 size: 15 residues. This CDR3 reads CASSSPQGANSPLHF. In DNA form, the CDR3 reads TGTGCCAGCAGCTCCCCACAGGGGGCGAACTCACCCCTCCACTTT.

This chain links TRBV7-2 with TRBJ2-5; 7 bases fit TRBD1. J was trimmed by 5 bases and V by 5 bases; bases with no gene match: 11. The germline gives CDR1 SGHTA, CDR2 FQGNSA. The CDR3 totals 15 residues. This chain's CDR3 is CASSRRQGPGETQYF. The CDR3 region has the DNA TGTGCCAGCAGCCGCCGACAGGGACCAGGGGAGACCCAGTACTTC.

The rearrangement joins TRBV4-2 to TRBJ1-4; tentatively, D is TRBD1 (6 bases). The CDR3 totals 16 residues. Trimming pared 1 base from V and 5 bases from J, leaving 14 bases between. Per the germline V gene, CDR1 is LGHNA and CDR2 is YNFKEQ. The CDR3 DNA reads as TGTGCCAGCAGCCAAGGGGATAGGACAGTAAATGAAAAACTGTTTTTT. It translates to CASSQGDRTVNEKLFF.

V and J are TRBV10-1 and TRBJ2-5; 9 positions agree with TRBD2. CDR3 length: 18 residues. Losses at the gene ends were 8 bases for V and 1 base for J; bases not matched to a gene: 17. In germline, CDR1 is WNHNN, CDR2 SYGVQD (reference sequence). The CDR3 coding sequence is TGCGCCAGCTCCAACGGGCTAGCGGGGCGCCCTATCCAAGAGACCCAGTACTTC. This sequence encodes CASSNGLAGRPIQETQYF.

The gene calls are TRBV18 and TRBJ2-3; D not certain. The CDR3 runs 14 residues. Trimming pared 4 bases from V and 6 bases from J, leaving 14 bases between. The germline V gene encodes CDR1 KGHSH and CDR2 LQKENI. The CDR3 spells CASSLSSTGDTQYF. CDR3 in DNA: TGTGCCAGCTCACTTAGCAGCACCGGGGATACGCAGTATTTT. Combining the CDR3 with reference TRBV18 and TRBJ2-3 gives the whole variable domain NAGVMQNPRHLVRRRGQEARLRCSPMKGHSHVYWYRQLPEEGLKFMVYLQKENIIDESGMPKERFSAEFPKEGPSILRIQQVVRGDSAAYFCASSLSSTGDTQYFGPGTRLTVL.

CDR3 nucleotide sequence: TGTGCCCCAGGGAAGGGGGCGGTCAAAAACATTCAGTACTTC. As protein: CAPGKGAVKNIQYF. This sequence joins TRBV7-3 and TRBJ2-4, with 7 bases that match TRBD1. The CDR3 is made up of 14 amino acids. Germline CDR1 SGHTA, CDR2 FQGTGA. J gave up 3 bases and V 11 bases, and 10 bases lay outside the gene matches.

This clone was recorded only once. This rearrangement joins TRBV6-5 to TRBJ1-2; TRBD1 matches at 10 bases. Per germline, CDR1 MNHEY and CDR2 SVGAGI. J lost 3 bases, V lost 6 bases, and 7 bases had no gene match. The CDR3 loop spans 15 amino acids. The CDR3 protein is CASSQDRGRYYGYTF. The CDR3 coding sequence is TGTGCCAGCAGCCAAGACAGGGGGCGATACTATGGCTACACCTTC.

This clone was detected only a few times. For the CDR3, the DNA is TGTGCCAGCAGCTCTTGGGAGACTACAAACTATGGCTACACCTTC. Translating it yields CASSSWETTNYGYTF. V usage is TRBV5-6 and J usage is TRBJ1-2; D call uncertain. Looked up from germline, CDR1 is SGHDT and CDR2 is YYEEEE. V was clipped by 3 bases and J by 2 bases, with 14 bases between them. The CDR3 is made up of 15 amino acids.

V and J are TRBV18 and TRBJ2-1; 10 bases match TRBD2. The CDR3 spans 16 residues. Per the germline V gene, CDR1 is KGHSH and CDR2 is LQKENI. Trimming cost V 4 bases and J 5 bases; bases outside gene matches: 8. CDR3 amino acids: CASSHRGTSVDNEQFF. CDR3 in DNA: TGTGCCAGCTCACATCGCGGGACTAGCGTGGACAATGAGCAGTTCTTC. Drawing the rest from reference TRBV18 and TRBJ2-1, the complete variable domain is NAGVMQNPRHLVRRRGQEARLRCSPMKGHSHVYWYRQLPEEGLKFMVYLQKENIIDESGMPKERFSAEFPKEGPSILRIQQVVRGDSAAYFCASSHRGTSVDNEQFFGPGTRLTVL.

The chain joins TRBV5-4 to TRBJ1-3, with 7 bases lining up with TRBD1. Germline V gene sequence: CDR1 SGHNT, CDR2 YYREEE (reference sequence). V shed 4 bases, J shed 2 bases, and the junction held 3 bases outside the gene matches. CDR3 length: 14 residues. The CDR3 DNA follows: TGTGCCAGCAGCATCGACAGGGCTGGAAACACCATATATTTT. Protein product: CASSIDRAGNTIYF.

The chain couples TRBV10-3 to TRBJ2-7; 9 nucleotides line up with TRBD2. The V segment lost 4 bases and the J segment 2 bases; nucleotides outside the gene matches: 9. The CDR3 covers 16 residues. CDR1 is ENHRY and CDR2 is SYGVKD in the germline V gene. The CDR3 here is CAISASPGTSPYEQYF. In DNA form, the CDR3 reads TGTGCCATCAGTGCCTCGCCCGGGACTAGCCCCTACGAGCAGTACTTC.

This chain joins TRBV11-2 and TRBJ2-7; 9 bases map to TRBD1. V lost 2 bases to trimming and J lost 5 bases; unmatched junction nucleotides: 13. The CDR3 contains 17 residues. Looked up from germline, CDR1 is SGHAT and CDR2 is FQNNGV. CDR3: CASSLFPRQGETNEQYF. As DNA, the CDR3 is TGTGCCAGCAGCTTATTCCCAAGACAGGGGGAGACAAACGAGCAGTACTTC.

V usage is TRBV10-3 and J usage is TRBJ1-3; weak D call: TRBD1 (6 bases). V lost 8 bases, J lost 4 bases, and 9 bases lay in between. CDR1 and CDR2 (germline): ENHRY, SYGVKD. This CDR3 comprises 12 residues. CDR3 protein: CAIGTLGNTIYF. The CDR3 DNA follows: TGTGCCATCGGGACACTAGGAAACACCATATATTTT.

This chain joins TRBV2 and TRBJ2-5, with D perhaps matching TRBD1 (6 bases). This CDR3 spans 16 amino acids. Germline CDR1 reads SNHLY; CDR2 reads FYNNEI. The ends were cut back, 3 bases at V and 4 bases at J, with 18 bases in the middle. The CDR3 DNA reads as TGTGCCAGCAGTGACGGGGTGTGGGGGCCAACAGAGACCCAGTACTTC. Its protein product is CASSDGVWGPTETQYF.

The count of this clone is one. V and J are TRBV7-9 and TRBJ2-3, with a tentative D call TRBD2 (6 bases). V was cut by 5 bases and J by 1 base, with 13 bases left in between. The CDR3 runs to 15 residues. Germline V CDR1 and CDR2: SEHNR, FQNEAQ (reference sequence). CDR3: CASSARLVGTDTQYF. DNA for the CDR3: TGTGCCAGCAGCGCCCGACTAGTCGGCACAGATACGCAGTATTTT.

This clone showed up just once. This chain joins TRBV19 and TRBJ1-3; 8 bases agree with TRBD1. Germline values: CDR1 LNHDA, CDR2 SQIVND (reference sequence). The trim removed 10 bases at V and 0 bases at J, leaving 5 bases unmatched. The CDR3 length is 14 residues. This CDR3 reads CATQGQDSGNTIYF. CDR3 in DNA: TGTGCCACCCAGGGACAGGACTCTGGAAACACCATATATTTT.

This chain connects TRBV7-2 to TRBJ1-2; 7 nucleotides align to TRBD1. The CDR3 totals 14 residues. Germline assignment: CDR1 SGHTA and CDR2 FQGNSA. Trimming at V came to 3 bases and at J to 4 bases, leaving 5 bases not matched to a gene. The CDR3 DNA is TGTGCCAGCAGCTTCGAGGACAGGACCTATGGCTACACCTTC. Protein product: CASSFEDRTYGYTF.

The CDR3 DNA sequence: TGTGCCAGCAGTTTCCGACAGGCTCATCAGCATTTT. It translates to CASSFRQAHQHF. The chain links TRBV28 to TRBJ1-5, with D perhaps TRBD1 (6 bases). The CDR3 runs 12 residues. Germline loops: CDR1 MDHEN, CDR2 SYDVKM. V dropped 3 bases and J dropped 13 bases, with 13 bases sitting between them.

This chain links TRBV6-4 with TRBJ2-7, with D perhaps matching TRBD1 (6 bases). The CDR3 is made up of 14 amino acids. Germline V gives CDR1 MRHNA, CDR2 SNTAGT. V was clipped by 6 bases and J by 5 bases, with 17 bases between them. CDR3 nucleotide sequence: TGTGCCAGCAGGGCGGACAGCTTCGGCCACGAGCAGTACTTC. Translated, it gives CASRADSFGHEQYF.